This section outlines one T cell receptor (beta chain) sequence together with its context. The data derive from a study of blood T cell repertoires in COVID-19. Across over 20 US areas, participants ranged in age from roughly 18 to 95 years. Two negative PCRs, clearance, or symptom resolution characterized the recovered Cohort 3 donors. Profiled with immunoSEQ multiplex PCR; TCRdb holds only in-frame clones, not every one. This repertoire shows 200,000 to 250,000 clones, 84% found once; its top ten account for 5.5% to 7.5%. CDR3 length: 12 amino acids. V shed 2 bases and J shed 7 bases, with 7 bases lying between them. CDR1 is MNHEY and CDR2 is SMNVEV in the germline V gene (reference sequence).

Sequences were obtained from PBMCs or T cells enriched from blood (not recorded which). The chain joins TRBV27 to TRBJ2-3; D unresolved. This clonotype was sampled from a woman aged 40 to 49 who had recovered from COVID-19. The chain's CDR3 is CASSLPPNTQYF. The CDR3 nucleotides read TGTGCCAGCAGTTTACCCCCCAATACGCAGTATTTT.